This TCR beta chain is drawn from a study of blood T cell repertoires in COVID-19. This clone was seen only once. Assay used: immunoSEQ multiplex PCR; TCRdb lists only in-frame clones, some missing. Among around 170,000 clones listed, 90% were seen once. This CDR3 has 13 residues. Trimming removed 4 bases from V and 3 bases from J; junction bases left unmatched: 3. CDR1 SGHKS and CDR2 YYEKEE come from the germline V gene (reference sequence). This clonotype was sampled from a man aged 45-65 years with acute or convalescent COVID-19. The specimen sequenced was peripheral blood. This chain connects TRBV5-5 to TRBJ1-1, with TRBD1 matching 7 bases. CDR3 protein: CASSRQGDTEAFF. The CDR3 nucleotides are TGTGCCAGCAGCAGACAGGGCGACACTGAAGCTTTCTTT.